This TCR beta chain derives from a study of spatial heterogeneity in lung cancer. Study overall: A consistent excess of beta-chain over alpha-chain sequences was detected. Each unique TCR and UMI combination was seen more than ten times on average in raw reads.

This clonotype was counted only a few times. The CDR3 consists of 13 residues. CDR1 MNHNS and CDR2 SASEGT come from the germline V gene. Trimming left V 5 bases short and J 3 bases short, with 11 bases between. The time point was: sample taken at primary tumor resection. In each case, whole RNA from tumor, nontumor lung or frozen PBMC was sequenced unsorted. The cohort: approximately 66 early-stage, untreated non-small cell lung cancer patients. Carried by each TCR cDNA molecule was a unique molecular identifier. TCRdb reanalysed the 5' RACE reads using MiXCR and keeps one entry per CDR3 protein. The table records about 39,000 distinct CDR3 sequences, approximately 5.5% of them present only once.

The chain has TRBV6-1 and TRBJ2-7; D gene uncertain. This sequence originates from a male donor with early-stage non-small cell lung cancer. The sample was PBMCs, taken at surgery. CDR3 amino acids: CASSLDLYYEQYF. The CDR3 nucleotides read TGTGCCAGCAGTCTGGACCTTTACTACGAGCAGTACTTC.